The 12 T cell receptor beta chains given below trace back to one sample, sequenced in a study of control samples from healthy donors and cancer patients. The repertoire was sequenced with immunoSEQ multiplex PCR; TCRdb's copy has only in-frame clones and lacks some. Among 100,000 to 150,000 clones listed, 90% were seen once. Material for sequencing was blood. All receptors come from a man in his forties in good health.

This chain joins TRBV24-1 and TRBJ1-5; D unresolved. The germline gives CDR1 KGHDR, CDR2 SFDVKD. V lost 6 bases and J lost 0, with 11 bases in between. The length of the CDR3 is 15 residues. DNA for the CDR3: TGTGCCACCAGTTTTGGTGGAAATAGCAATCAGCCCCAGCATTTT. Protein: CATSFGGNSNQPQHF.

The rearrangement joins TRBV5-1 to TRBJ1-1; D remains unclear. Germline CDR1 is SGHRS and CDR2 is YFSETQ. The ends were cut back, 0 bases at V and 6 bases at J, with 3 bases in the middle. The CDR3 has 11 amino acids. CDR3 bases: TGCGCCAGCAGCTTGGGTTCTGAAGCTTTCTTT. It is translated as CASSLGSEAFF.

The chain carries TRBV4-1 and TRBJ1-5; 12 bases agree with TRBD1. Germline-derived CDR1 and CDR2 are MGHRA and YSYEKL. J was trimmed by 1 base and V by 3 bases; bases with no gene match: 10. This CDR3 contains 19 residues. CDR3 coding DNA: TGCGCCAGCAGCCAGGGTCCGGGACAGGGGGCGGTGAGCAATCAGCCCCAGCATTTT. Amino acid sequence: CASSQGPGQGAVSNQPQHF.

The chain is built from TRBV19 and TRBJ1-2, with D uncertain. Germline CDR1 reads LNHDA; CDR2 reads SQIVND (reference sequence). The CDR3 has 14 residues. Deletions cut 7 bases from V and 8 bases from J, with 20 bases between. The CDR3 region has the DNA TGTGCCAGTATGGGGAGGAGTACGGCGAGCGGCTACACCTTC. It is translated as CASMGRSTASGYTF.

This rearrangement joins TRBV12-3 or TRBV12-4 to TRBJ1-5; D is uncertain. V was clipped by 5 bases and J by 5 bases, with 10 bases between them. The CDR3 loop spans 13 amino acids. The CDR3 sequence: CASSPMEDQPQHF. Written as DNA, the CDR3 is TGTGCCAGCAGTCCCATGGAGGATCAGCCCCAGCATTTT.

The V and J genes are TRBV10-2 and TRBJ2-1, with D uncertain. This CDR3 is built from 11 residues. V was shortened by 4 bases and J by 8 bases, with 6 bases between the two germline ends. Germline V gene sequence: CDR1 WSHSY, CDR2 SAAADI. The CDR3 sequence is CASSVRDEQFF. The CDR3, as DNA: TGCGCCAGCAGTGTTAGAGATGAGCAGTTCTTC.

The chain employs TRBV6-2 or TRBV6-3 and TRBJ1-1; tentative D call: TRBD1 (5 bases). With 4 bases removed from V and 3 bases from J, the gap between germline ends came to 15 bases. CDR3 length: 15 residues. Germline assignment: CDR1 MNHEY and CDR2 SVGEGT. The CDR3: CASSWRGEGHTEAFF. CDR3 sequence (DNA): TGTGCCAGCAGTTGGCGCGGTGAGGGGCACACTGAAGCTTTCTTT.

The chain recombines TRBV5-1 with TRBJ2-3, with D perhaps TRBD1 or TRBD2 (6 bases each). This CDR3 has 17 residues. V gave up 4 bases and J gave up 4 bases, with 22 bases separating them. The germline gives CDR1 SGHRS, CDR2 YFSETQ. This CDR3 is CASSPPRMGGLPDTQYF. CDR3 coding DNA: TGCGCCAGCAGCCCCCCTCGGATGGGGGGCTTACCAGATACGCAGTATTTT.

The chain is built from TRBV5-6 and TRBJ1-3; 9 bases line up with TRBD1. Germline trimming cut 4 bases from V and 4 bases from J; bases unmatched to any gene: 6. The CDR3 consists of 15 residues. Germline-derived CDR1 and CDR2 are SGHDT and YYEEEE. This chain's CDR3 is CASSRGQGSGNTIYF. In DNA form, the CDR3 reads TGTGCCAGCAGCAGAGGACAGGGGTCCGGAAACACCATATATTTT.

This clone was observed once. The V and J genes are TRBV2 and TRBJ2-5; the D is unclear. In germline, CDR1 is SNHLY, CDR2 FYNNEI. The CDR3 contains 12 residues. The V and J ends lost 4 bases and 0 bases respectively, with 3 bases between them. CDR3 nucleotides: TGTGCCAGCAGTGCCAACCAAGAGACCCAGTACTTC. Translation gives CASSANQETQYF.

This clone has a count of ten or more. The chain combines TRBV7-9 with TRBJ1-2; 7 bases match TRBD1. Germline V gives CDR1 SEHNR, CDR2 FQNEAQ (reference sequence). The CDR3 covers 15 residues. Trimming took 4 bases from V and 2 from J; bases not matched to a gene: 7. CDR3 DNA sequence: TGTGCCAGCAGCTCCGGACAGGCAACCAACTATGGCTACACCTTC. This codes for CASSSGQATNYGYTF.

The chain joins TRBV18 to TRBJ2-3; maybe TRBD1 (5 bases). Trimming cost V 6 bases and J 5 bases, with 12 bases left between them. Germline CDR1 KGHSH, CDR2 LQKENI. The CDR3 loop spans 13 amino acids. The CDR3 DNA sequence: TGTGCCAGCTCGTGGGGCGGTGGAGATACGCAGTATTTT. Amino acid sequence: CASSWGGGDTQYF.